This TCR beta chain appears in the sequencing data of a study of cytomegalovirus exposure and HLA in healthy donors. There are 15 residues in the CDR3. Germline CDR1 and CDR2: SGDLS and YYNGEE. V lost 5 bases and J 1 base, leaving 12 bases between the germline ends. It was with 60 Vbeta and 13 Jbeta primers that the PCR ran. The repertoire was sequenced with immunoSEQ multiplex PCR; TCRdb's copy has only in-frame clones and lacks some. Here the sample spans some 150,000 clones, about two thirds being singletons. Sequenced material: PBMCs. This TCR derives from a man aged 45-60 years in good health and CMV-seropositive. The chain links TRBV9 to TRBJ2-2, with D tentatively TRBD1 (6 bases). The chain's CDR3 is CASRGAGVNTGELFF. In nucleotides, the CDR3 is TGTGCCAGCAGGGGGGCCGGGGTGAACACCGGGGAGCTGTTTTTT. The variable domain in full, completed from reference TRBV9 and TRBJ2-2, reads DSGVTQTPKHLITATGQRVTLRCSPRSGDLSVYWYQQSLDQGLQFLIQYYNGEERAKGNILERFSAQQFPDLHSELNLSSLELGDSALYFCASRGAGVNTGELFFGEGSRLTVL.